The rows below give T cell receptor beta chains drawn from one sample of a study of cytomegalovirus exposure and HLA in healthy donors. Profiling relied on immunoSEQ multiplex PCR, and the TCRdb table lists in-frame clones only, not all of them. The profile covers 100,000 to 150,000 clones, with roughly 83% appearing a single time and about 20% taken by the ten largest. The sequenced sample was PBMCs. The receptors were sampled from a young man in good health and CMV-seropositive. Both conserved end residues are part of each CDR3. The order of the fields is clone size, J gene, V gene, D gene, CDR3 DNA, CDR3 protein. D genes are given only for firm matches. Some rows mark clone size as missing; the rest say once, few, many or name a class of expanded clone.

. | TRBJ2-1 | TRBV7-7 | . | TGTGCCAGCAGCAAAGACTCCTCCAATGAGCAGTTCTTC | CASSKDSSNEQFF
. | TRBJ1-5 | TRBV5-5 | . | TGTGCCAGCAGCTTGAAGGGAGGTTGGGATCAGCCCCAGCATTTT | CASSLKGGWDQPQHF
. | TRBJ1-1 | TRBV6-5 | . | TGTGCCAGCAACCCAGGGGTGATGAACACTGAAGCTTTCTTT | CASNPGVMNTEAFF
. | TRBJ2-3 | TRBV19 | . | TGTGCCAGTAGTATGTCGGGGTCAGATACGCAGTATTTT | CASSMSGSDTQYF
. | TRBJ1-6 | TRBV10-3 | . | TGTGCCATCAGTGTGGACAGAGAATATAATTCACCCCTCCACTTT | CAISVDREYNSPLHF
. | TRBJ1-1 | TRBV12-5 | . | TGTGCTAGTGGTTTGGGGACTTTGGGCACTGAAGCTTTCTTT | CASGLGTLGTEAFF
. | TRBJ1-6 | TRBV6-6 | TRBD1 | TGTGCCAGCAGCCACGGGGGACAGTCCTATAATTCACCCCTCCACTTT | CASSHGGQSYNSPLHF
once | TRBJ2-7 | TRBV10-3 | . | TGTGCCATCAGTGAGTCCTTGCAGGGCAGCTCCTACGAGCAGTACTTC | CAISESLQGSSYEQYF
. | TRBJ2-5 | TRBV5-1 | TRBD2 | TGCGCCAGCAGCAGTTCCCGACTAGCGGGGGATCAAGAGACCCAGTACTTC | CASSSSRLAGDQETQYF
. | TRBJ2-7 | TRBV4-1 | TRBD2 | TGCGCCAGCAGCCAAGCGGGGGGGGACTCCTACGAGCAGTACTTC | CASSQAGGDSYEQYF
. | TRBJ1-1 | TRBV29-1 | . | TGCAGCGTTGCCCTACAGGGCCGGACTGAAGCTTTCTTT | CSVALQGRTEAFF
. | TRBJ2-2 | TRBV9 | . | TGTGCCAGCAGCGTTGGAGGGGGGGAGCTGTTTTTT | CASSVGGGELFF
. | TRBJ2-3 | TRBV11-3 | TRBD2 | TGTGCCAGCAGCTCCGGGACTAGCGGTACAGATACGCAGTATTTT | CASSSGTSGTDTQYF
. | TRBJ2-2 | TRBV6-5 | . | TGTGCCAGCAGTTACCGGCAGGGGACGTACACCGGGGAGCTGTTTTTT | CASSYRQGTYTGELFF
. | TRBJ1-3 | TRBV7-9 | . | TGTGCCAGCAGCTTAAGTGGACAAATCTCTGGAAACACCATATATTTT | CASSLSGQISGNTIYF
. | TRBJ2-1 | TRBV9 | TRBD1 | TGTGCCAGCAGCATTCAGGGGGCAATCAATGAGCAGTTCTTC | CASSIQGAINEQFF
. | TRBJ1-1 | TRBV18 | . | TGTGCCAGCTCACCCGAGGGGGATATGAACACTGAAGCTTTCTTT | CASSPEGDMNTEAFF
. | TRBJ2-3 | TRBV15 | TRBD1 | TGTGCCACCAGCAGCGCTGCCGGGACAGGGACAGATACGCAGTATTTT | CATSSAAGTGTDTQYF
. | TRBJ2-3 | TRBV6-1 | . | TGTGCCAGCACCACGGAGGGGATTTATGGGGATACGCAGTATTTT | CASTTEGIYGDTQYF
. | TRBJ2-5 | TRBV4-1 | TRBD2 | TGCGCCAGCTCCGGGAGGGGGGAAGAGACCCAGTACTTC | CASSGRGEETQYF
. | TRBJ2-5 | TRBV5-4 | TRBD2 | TGTGCCAGCAGCTTCGGACTAGCGGGGGGGCCGGGGGAGACCCAGTACTTC | CASSFGLAGGPGETQYF
. | TRBJ2-2 | TRBV4-2 | . | TGTGCCAGCAGCCAACTCGGGGGTATACACACCGGGGAGCTGTTTTTT | CASSQLGGIHTGELFF
. | TRBJ1-5 | TRBV5-1 | . | TGCGCCAGCAGCCCCACGGGGGGAAATCAGCCCCAGCATTTT | CASSPTGGNQPQHF
. | TRBJ1-4 | TRBV5-6 | TRBD1 | TGTGCCAGCAGCGAAGGGCAGGGGGAAGGAGAAAAACTGTTTTTT | CASSEGQGEGEKLFF
. | TRBJ1-6 | TRBV6-1 | TRBD1 | TGTGCCAGCAGTGTAAACAGGGGAGTCGTGTCACCCCTCCACTTT | CASSVNRGVVSPLHF
few | TRBJ2-2 | TRBV7-9 | TRBD2 | TGTGCCAGCAGCTTCGCGGGAGCAAGGATCGGGGAGCTGTTTTTT | CASSFAGARIGELFF
. | TRBJ2-7 | TRBV7-8 | . | TGTGCCAGCAGCTTAGCAGCCACTGTTTCCTACGAGCAGTACTTC | CASSLAATVSYEQYF
. | TRBJ1-1 | TRBV9 | . | TGTGCCAGCAGCGTAGCTACAGGCTTGAACACTGAAGCTTTCTTT | CASSVATGLNTEAFF
. | TRBJ2-7 | TRBV4-1 | . | TGCGCCAGCGGTCGGGGGGCAGATGTTGTCTACGAGCAGTACTTC | CASGRGADVVYEQYF
. | TRBJ1-1 | TRBV7-9 | TRBD1 | TGTGCCAGCAGCCACACCTCAGGGGGCACTGAAGCTTTCTTT | CASSHTSGGTEAFF
once | TRBJ2-5 | TRBV6-5 | . | TGTGCCAGCAGTAGCACCCAAGAGACCCAGTACTTC | CASSSTQETQYF
once | TRBJ2-7 | TRBV5-4 | TRBD2 | TGTGCCAGCAGCTTGGAAATAGCGGGCTCGGGGGAGCAGTACTTC | CASSLEIAGSGEQYF
. | TRBJ1-6 | TRBV15 | TRBD1 | TGTGCCACCAGCAGAGATCGGACAGGGGATTTCGAGGCCCTCCACTTT | CATSRDRTGDFEALHF
. | TRBJ1-6 | TRBV27 | . | TGTGCCAGCAGTCCCACGGGGAACTATAATTCACCCCTCCACTTT | CASSPTGNYNSPLHF
. | TRBJ1-2 | TRBV9 | . | TGTGCCAGCAGCGTAGACCCGACAGATAACTATGGCTACACCTTC | CASSVDPTDNYGYTF
. | TRBJ1-3 | TRBV30 | . | TGTGCCTGGAGTGGAACCCCAGGGAAAGGCTCTGGAAACACCATATATTTT | CAWSGTPGKGSGNTIYF
once | TRBJ2-1 | TRBV12-5 | TRBD2 | TGTGCTAGTGGTTTGGCTAAGCGGGGGAGCTCCTACAATGAGCAGTTCTTC | CASGLAKRGSSYNEQFF
. | TRBJ2-3 | TRBV27 | . | TGTGCCAGCAGTTTAGTACAGTCCACAGATACGCAGTATTTT | CASSLVQSTDTQYF
. | TRBJ2-2 | TRBV19 | . | TGTGCCACCGAGTCTACCGGGGAGCTGTTTTTT | CATESTGELFF
once | TRBJ2-2 | TRBV6-5 | . | TGTGCCAGCAGTTATTTTGGAGATACCGGGGAGCTGTTTTTT | CASSYFGDTGELFF
few | TRBJ1-3 | TRBV5-6 | . | TGTGCCAGCAGCTTACTGGACACCTCTGGAAACACCATATATTTT | CASSLLDTSGNTIYF
. | TRBJ2-7 | TRBV5-5 | TRBD2 | TGTGCCAGCAGCTGGTGGGGGGGTTCGGGCGGCGAGCAGTACTTC | CASSWWGGSGGEQYF
. | TRBJ2-3 | TRBV29-1 | . | TGCAGCGTTGATTGGGGGCAGGATACGCAGTATTTT | CSVDWGQDTQYF
. | TRBJ1-6 | TRBV5-1 | . | TGCGCCAGCAGCTTGGAAGCCAGGGCTAATTCACCCCTCCACTTT | CASSLEARANSPLHF
. | TRBJ1-5 | TRBV10-3 | TRBD1 | TGTGCCATCAGTATCGGACAGGAGAGCAATCAGCCCCAGCATTTT | CAISIGQESNQPQHF
few | TRBJ2-1 | TRBV9 | TRBD1 | TGTGCCAGCAGCAGTTGGACAGGGGGCCGCGATGAGCAGTTCTTC | CASSSWTGGRDEQFF
. | TRBJ1-5 | TRBV9 | TRBD1 | TGTGCCAGCAGCGTAACTGGGACAGGGGGATATCAGCCCCAGCATTTT | CASSVTGTGGYQPQHF
. | TRBJ1-1 | TRBV9 | . | TGTGCCAGCAGCGTAGGGGGCATGACTGAAGCTTTCTTT | CASSVGGMTEAFF
. | TRBJ1-2 | TRBV6-5 | TRBD1 | TGTGCCAGCAGTCTCGACAGGGGCAGTGGCTACACCTTC | CASSLDRGSGYTF
. | TRBJ2-7 | TRBV4-2 | TRBD1 | TGTGCCAGCAGCCGCACAGGGACAGGGGGGTTATACGAGCAGTACTTC | CASSRTGTGGLYEQYF